The next 26 T cell receptor beta chains were all read from a single sample in a study of blood T cell repertoires in COVID-19. Generated by immunoSEQ multiplex PCR, the TCRdb table keeps only in-frame clones and is missing some. Of some 100,000 clones in the sample, 65% to 90% were seen once. Sequencing used PBMCs or T cells enriched from blood (not recorded which). The receptors come from a woman aged 45-59 years who had recovered from COVID-19.

The rearrangement links TRBV3-1 (or the pseudogene TRBV3-2) to TRBJ1-4, with D perhaps matching TRBD1 (5 bases). The CDR3 has 15 amino acids. Germline assignment: CDR1 LGHDT and CDR2 YNNKEL (reference sequence). Trimming took off 6 bases at V and 4 bases at J, with 15 bases between the two ends. CDR3 in amino acids: CASSPRGTLNEKLFF. The CDR3 DNA reads as TGTGCCAGCAGTCCACGGGGGACGCTTAATGAAAAACTGTTTTTT.

V is TRBV28 and J is TRBJ2-7; the D is unclear. The CDR3 contains 15 residues. Germline loops: CDR1 MDHEN, CDR2 SYDVKM. V lost 5 bases, J lost 2 bases, and 16 bases lay in between. The CDR3 DNA reads TGTGCCAGCAGTGAAGTACCGGGTCTCCCCTACGAGCAGTACTTC. Translation: CASSEVPGLPYEQYF.

V is TRBV28 and J is TRBJ1-2; 9 nucleotides line up with TRBD1. The trim removed 5 bases at V and 0 bases at J, leaving 4 bases unmatched. CDR3 length: 15 residues. Per germline, CDR1 MDHEN and CDR2 SYDVKM. The CDR3 coding sequence is TGTGCCAGCAGTCAACGACAGGGGGCTAACTATGGCTACACCTTC. Translated, it gives CASSQRQGANYGYTF.

V and J are TRBV28 and TRBJ1-2, with a tentative D call TRBD1 (5 bases). CDR1 is MDHEN and CDR2 is SYDVKM in the germline V gene. V lost 8 bases, J lost 0 bases, and 13 bases lay in between. This CDR3 is built from 14 residues. CDR3 sequence (DNA): TGTGCCAGCGGGGGGAGGGCCTCTAACTATGGCTACACCTTC. Its translation: CASGGRASNYGYTF.

The chain carries TRBV28 and TRBJ1-3; perhaps TRBD1 as D (6 bases). The V and J ends lost 8 bases and 2 bases respectively, with 13 bases between them. CDR1 and CDR2 from the germline V gene are MDHEN and SYDVKM. This CDR3 region has 14 residues. The CDR3, as DNA: TGTGCCAGCTTCGAGGGGGTGGCTGGAAACACCATATATTTT. It specifies CASFEGVAGNTIYF.

This chain connects TRBV27 to TRBJ1-1, with 7 positions matching TRBD1. This CDR3 is 16 amino acids long. The germline CDR1 and CDR2 sequences are MNHEY and SMNVEV (reference sequence). J lost 1 base, V lost 6 bases, and 11 bases had no gene match. The CDR3 DNA sequence: TGTGCCAGCAGCCGACGAATGACAGGGCCGAACACTGAAGCTTTCTTT. Translation gives CASSRRMTGPNTEAFF.

At least ten counts were recorded for this clone. The chain is built from TRBV7-2 and TRBJ2-2, with D uncertain. CDR1 is SGHTA, CDR2 FQGNSA, per germline. This CDR3 spans 13 amino acids. Trimming removed 2 bases at V and 6 bases at J, with 7 bases between. The CDR3, as DNA: TGTGCCAGCAGCTTAATAGTCTCCGGGGAGCTGTTTTTT. Its translation is CASSLIVSGELFF.

The J gene is TRBJ1-2, the V gene TRBV12-3 or TRBV12-4; D is perhaps TRBD1 (6 bases). The CDR3 has 11 residues. Trimming shortened V by 6 bases and J by 7 bases, and 9 bases separated the two germline ends. The chain's CDR3 is CASSNRVGYTF. For the CDR3, the DNA is TGTGCCAGCAGCAACAGGGTTGGCTACACCTTC.

This sequence joins TRBV15 and TRBJ1-1, with D possibly TRBD1 on 5 matching bases. The CDR3 contains 19 residues. V was cut by 0 bases and J by 1 base, with 21 bases left in between. Germline loops: CDR1 LNHNV, CDR2 YYDKDF (reference sequence). DNA of the CDR3: TGTGCCACCAGCAGAGATTCGTTCGAGGCAGGGAGGAGGAACACTGAAGCTTTCTTT. It yields the protein CATSRDSFEAGRRNTEAFF.

This chain uses TRBV11-2 with TRBJ2-7, with 10 positions matching TRBD1. V shed 6 bases and J 2 bases; nucleotides not matched to a gene: 10. The germline gives CDR1 SGHAT, CDR2 FQNNGV. The CDR3 is made up of 16 amino acids. The CDR3 nucleotides are TGTGCCAGCAGTACCCTCACGGGACAGGGGACCTACGAGCAGTACTTC. Its translation is CASSTLTGQGTYEQYF.

The chain employs TRBV7-9 and TRBJ1-1; 7 nucleotides align to TRBD1. The CDR3 consists of 14 residues. The V segment lost 8 bases and the J segment 1 base; nucleotides outside the gene matches: 7. Germline V gene data show CDR1 as SEHNR and CDR2 as FQNEAQ (reference sequence). The CDR3 spells CASAKTGSNTEAFF. For the CDR3, the DNA is TGTGCCAGCGCCAAGACAGGGTCGAACACTGAAGCTTTCTTT.

This chain connects TRBV11-2 to TRBJ2-3, with 7 positions matching TRBD1. V was pared by 4 bases and J by 4 bases, with 11 bases of the junction left unmatched. The CDR3 loop spans 16 amino acids. CDR1 and CDR2 from the germline V gene are SGHAT and FQNNGV. The CDR3 loop reads CASSSRDSLGADTQYF. For the CDR3, the DNA is TGTGCCAGCAGCTCCCGGGACAGTTTGGGGGCAGATACGCAGTATTTT.

This clone was recorded once. This rearrangement joins TRBV27 to TRBJ2-7, with 7 bases lining up with TRBD2. Losses at the gene ends were 5 bases for V and 1 base for J; bases not matched to a gene: 8. Germline CDR1 and CDR2: MNHEY and SMNVEV (reference sequence). This CDR3 has 15 residues. For the CDR3, the DNA is TGTGCCAGCAGTCTCTCCGGGACTATATCCTACGAGCAGTACTTC. This codes for CASSLSGTISYEQYF.

The DNA of the CDR3 is TGTGCCAGCAGCTTTCGCGGACAGGGCTATGGCTACACCTTC. Translated, it gives CASSFRGQGYGYTF. The chain joins TRBV7-2 to TRBJ1-2; TRBD1 matches at 8 bases. CDR1 and CDR2 from the germline V gene are SGHTA and FQGNSA. The CDR3 spans 14 residues. V shed 3 bases and J 4 bases; nucleotides not matched to a gene: 4.

This clone was found once. The chain is built from TRBV30 and TRBJ1-1, with 7 bases aligning to TRBD1. The CDR3 runs 12 residues. Trimming cost V 5 bases and J 11 bases; bases outside gene matches: 11. Looked up from germline, CDR1 is GTSNPN and CDR2 is SVGIG (reference sequence). The CDR3 DNA is TGTGCCTGGGAGATACACAGGGGTTCGGCTTTCTTT. Translated: CAWEIHRGSAFF. Together with reference TRBV30 and TRBJ1-1, the CDR3 gives the full variable domain: SQTIHQWPATLVQPVGSPLSLECTVEGTSNPNLYWYRQAAGRGLQLLFYSVGIGQISSEVPQNLSASRPQDRQFILSSKKLLLSDSGFYLCAWEIHRGSAFFGQGTRLTVV.

This clone was seen a single time. In DNA form, the CDR3 reads TGTGCCAGCAGCTTACTTATTACGAGCGTTAGCACAGATACGCAGTATTTT. It translates to CASSLLITSVSTDTQYF. This rearrangement joins TRBV7-9 to TRBJ2-3; no clear D gene. There are 17 residues in the CDR3. The germline V gene has CDR1 SEHNR and CDR2 FQNEAQ (reference sequence). Trimming removed 2 bases from V and 0 bases from J, with 15 bases in between.

This clone was observed a single time. The chain is built from TRBV30 and TRBJ1-2; no clear D. Trimming cost V 8 bases and J 3 bases, with 22 bases left between them. Germline V CDR1 and CDR2: GTSNPN, SVGIG (reference sequence). This CDR3 has 15 residues. In DNA, the CDR3 is TGTGCCCTGTCCGGCGGCAATTCTTGGGACTATGGCTACACCTTC. It encodes CALSGGNSWDYGYTF. Full variable domain (outside the CDR3, taken from reference TRBV30 and TRBJ1-2): SQTIHQWPATLVQPVGSPLSLECTVEGTSNPNLYWYRQAAGRGLQLLFYSVGIGQISSEVPQNLSASRPQDRQFILSSKKLLLSDSGFYLCALSGGNSWDYGYTFGSGTRLTVV.

CDR3 in amino acids: CASSSSRETQYF. CDR3 DNA: TGTGCCAGCAGCTCCTCGAGGGAGACCCAGTACTTC. V and J are TRBV7-2 and TRBJ2-5; D remains unclear. V was pared by 4 bases and J by 5 bases, with 8 bases between. Germline V gene lookup returns CDR1 SGHTA and CDR2 FQGNSA. This CDR3 contains 12 residues.

This chain links TRBV5-1 with TRBJ2-5, with TRBD2 matching over 7 bases. The CDR3 consists of 16 residues. The V gene's germline CDR1 is SGHRS and CDR2 YFSETQ. V trimming: 4 bases; J trimming: 4 bases; junction bases outside the gene matches: 13. Written as DNA, the CDR3 is TGCGCCAGCAGCCCGACGGGGGGAGAGGGTTCAGAGACCCAGTACTTC. Amino acids: CASSPTGGEGSETQYF. Using reference TRBV5-1 and TRBJ2-5 for the parts outside the CDR3, the full variable domain is KAGVTQTPRYLIKTRGQQVTLSCSPISGHRSVSWYQQTPGQGLQFLFEYFSETQRNKGNFPGRFSGRQFSNSRSEMNVSTLELGDSALYLCASSPTGGEGSETQYFGPGTRLLVL.

The chain links TRBV5-4 to TRBJ2-7; TRBD2 matches 8 bases. J lost 6 bases, V lost 0 bases, and 5 bases had no gene match. CDR1 and CDR2 from the germline V gene are SGHNT and YYREEE (reference sequence). CDR3 length: 14 residues. Here the CDR3 reads CASSLDLAGREQYF. As DNA, the CDR3 is TGTGCCAGCAGCTTGGATCTAGCGGGTCGCGAGCAGTACTTC.

The chain uses TRBV24-1 and TRBJ1-2; 7 nucleotides match TRBD1. The germline V gene encodes CDR1 KGHDR and CDR2 SFDVKD. The CDR3 is 15 amino acids. Unmatched junction bases numbered 12, after V lost 4 bases and J lost 8 bases. Here the CDR3 reads CATSDTGTEFNGYTF. In DNA, the CDR3 is TGTGCCACCAGTGACACCGGGACAGAATTCAACGGCTACACCTTC.

The genes are TRBV11-2 and TRBJ1-4, with a possible D match to TRBD1 (6 bases). Trimming shortened V by 4 bases and J by 7 bases, and 13 bases separated the two germline ends. Germline loops: CDR1 SGHAT, CDR2 FQNNGV. The CDR3 has 14 residues. CDR3 in amino acids: CASSYGGGSEKLFF. CDR3 bases: TGTGCCAGCAGCTATGGGGGGGGCAGTGAAAAACTGTTTTTT.

V is TRBV28 and J is TRBJ1-6; possibly TRBD1 for D (5 bases). The CDR3 extends over 15 amino acids. Germline assignment: CDR1 MDHEN and CDR2 SYDVKM. V was clipped by 7 bases and J by 7 bases, with 17 bases between them. In nucleotides, the CDR3 is TGTGCCAGCAAACTGGGAGGGGCAGGGAATTCACCCCTCCACTTT. The encoded protein is CASKLGGAGNSPLHF.

The chain uses TRBV25-1 and TRBJ1-1; tentative D call: TRBD1 (5 bases). The CDR3 has 13 amino acids. Germline-derived CDR1 and CDR2 are MGHDK and SYGVNS. The ends were cut back, 6 bases at V and 5 bases at J, with 13 bases in the middle. The CDR3 nucleotides read TGTGCCAGCAGGAAAGAACAGGCGACTGAAGCTTTCTTT. It specifies CASRKEQATEAFF.

The gene calls are TRBV7-2 and TRBJ2-5, with 7 nucleotides matching TRBD2. Germline CDR1 SGHTA, CDR2 FQGNSA. This CDR3 has 15 amino acids. V shed 6 bases and J 5 bases; nucleotides not matched to a gene: 12. CDR3 DNA: TGTGCCAGCAGTTTGCGGGGGAGGCGGGAGGAGACCCAGTACTTC. This translates into CASSLRGRREETQYF.

The chain recombines TRBV12-2 with TRBJ1-5; no DNA check was done on the table's D call, TRBD1. TRBV12-2 is noted as a pseudogene. This CDR3 has 18 residues. The CDR3 region has the DNA TGTGCAAGTCGCTCCCGGGACAGGGGGCGGAATAGCAATCAGCCCCAGCATTTT. Translation gives CASRSRDRGRNSNQPQHF.